A single sample gave rise to the 20 T cell receptor beta chains below, sequenced in a study of T cell responses to AZD1222 COVID-19 vaccine. Libraries were prepared by immunoSEQ multiplex PCR; TCRdb keeps only in-frame clonotypes and omits some of them. The table lists more than 85,000 clones, roughly nine tenths of them singletons, with 4.5% to 5.5% in the top ten. The input for sequencing was peripheral blood, taken on day 0 of AZD1222 vaccination. These receptors came from an adult in good health.

This clone showed up just a few times. The rearrangement links TRBV18 to TRBJ1-5, with 7 positions matching TRBD1. The CDR3 is 13 residues long. The ends lost 3 bases at V and 5 bases at J; junction bases unmatched: 1. Germline V gene data show CDR1 as KGHSH and CDR2 as LQKENI. Here the CDR3 DNA reads TGTGCCAGCTCACCCAGGGGGGATCAGCCCCAGCATTTT. Translated, it gives CASSPRGDQPQHF.

The chain links TRBV11-2 to TRBJ1-2; no clear D. Trimming removed 3 bases from V and 4 bases from J, with 15 bases in between. The CDR3 totals 15 residues. Germline loops: CDR1 SGHAT, CDR2 FQNNGV. CDR3 amino acids: CASSFPLGEGYGYTF. DNA of the CDR3: TGTGCCAGCAGCTTCCCCCTCGGGGAGGGCTATGGCTACACCTTC.

The genes are TRBV19 and TRBJ1-2; 8 nucleotides agree with TRBD1. With V trimmed by 9 bases and J by 5 bases, 11 bases remained unmatched. Germline V gene sequence: CDR1 LNHDA, CDR2 SQIVND (reference sequence). This CDR3 has 14 residues. CDR3 in amino acids: CASRTGSPSYGYTF. CDR3 bases: TGTGCCAGCCGGACAGGGAGCCCCTCTTATGGCTACACCTTC. The full variable domain, completed using reference TRBV19 and TRBJ1-2, is DGGITQSPKYLFRKEGQNVTLSCEQNLNHDAMYWYRQDPGQGLRLIYYSQIVNDFQKGDIAEGYSVSREKKESFPLTVTSAQKNPTAFYLCASRTGSPSYGYTFGSGTRLTVV.

V usage is TRBV2 and J usage is TRBJ1-6; 8 positions match TRBD1. The trim removed 10 bases at V and 6 bases at J, leaving 8 bases unmatched. CDR1 SNHLY and CDR2 FYNNEI come from the germline V gene. This CDR3 comprises 14 residues. CDR3 nucleotides: TGTGCCACGAACAGGGGGGGGTCTAATTCACCCCTCCACTTT. Translation: CATNRGGSNSPLHF.

The gene calls are TRBV6-1 and TRBJ2-1; TRBD2 matches at 7 bases. This CDR3 comprises 15 residues. Germline V lookup: CDR1 MNHNS, CDR2 SASEGT. V lost 2 bases and J lost 7; bases outside the gene matches: 8. The CDR3 region is CASSEFSGITNEQFF. In DNA, the CDR3 is TGTGCCAGCAGTGAATTCAGCGGGATCACGAATGAGCAGTTCTTC.

The CDR3 sequence is CATSRGGTAAYLGEKLFF. In DNA, the CDR3 is TGTGCCACCAGCAGAGGAGGGACTGCCGCCTATCTCGGTGAAAAACTGTTTTTT. The genes are TRBV15 and TRBJ1-4; possibly TRBD1 for D (5 bases). The CDR3 spans 18 residues. V dropped 1 base and J dropped 7 bases, with 22 bases sitting between them. CDR1 and CDR2 (germline): LNHNV, YYDKDF (reference sequence). Looking up the rest from reference TRBV15 and TRBJ1-4 gives the full variable domain: DAMVIQNPRYQVTQFGKPVTLSCSQTLNHNVMYWYQQKSSQAPKLLFHYYDKDFNNEADTPDNFQSRRPNTSFCFLDIRSPGLGDTAMYLCATSRGGTAAYLGEKLFFGSGTQLSVL.

This clone has only a few counts. The chain employs TRBV6-2 or TRBV6-3 and TRBJ2-7; the D is unclear. Trimming took off 4 bases at V and 5 bases at J, with 24 bases between the two ends. This CDR3 has 17 amino acids. CDR1 and CDR2 (germline): MNHEY, SVGEGT. The CDR3 here is CASSSLIRAPPGDEQYF. In DNA form, the CDR3 reads TGTGCCAGCAGTTCCCTAATCCGGGCCCCCCCAGGCGACGAGCAGTACTTC.

This chain uses TRBV21-1 with TRBJ1-2. TRBV21-1 is an annotated pseudogene. The CDR3 length is 14 residues. In DNA form, the CDR3 reads TGTGCCAGCAGCAAAGGGGAGGGGCACTATGGCTACACCTTC. Translated, it gives CASSKGEGHYGYTF.

The chain couples TRBV7-2 to TRBJ2-1; possible D gene TRBD1, 6 bases. The germline V and J ends were trimmed by 1 base and 5 bases, with 9 bases remaining between them. There are 14 residues in the CDR3. The germline V gene has CDR1 SGHTA and CDR2 FQGNSA. The CDR3 loop is CASSLGGPNNEQFF. CDR3 bases: TGTGCCAGCAGCTTAGGGGGGCCGAACAATGAGCAGTTCTTC.

The rearrangement uses TRBV25-1 and TRBJ2-2; 8 nucleotides line up with TRBD2. Per germline, CDR1 MGHDK and CDR2 SYGVNS. The CDR3 spans 15 residues. The junction had 4 bases not matched to a gene; V was cut back by 3 bases and J by 4 bases. DNA of the CDR3: TGTGCCAGCAGTGACCTCGGACTAGCCACCGGGGAGCTGTTTTTT. It codes for CASSDLGLATGELFF.

The chain links TRBV4-1 to TRBJ2-2; 9 bases line up with TRBD1. With 4 bases clipped from V and 5 bases from J, the junction kept 17 bases outside the gene matches. This CDR3 comprises 19 residues. CDR1 and CDR2 (germline): MGHRA, YSYEKL. The CDR3 here is CASSPPGQGFGVLTGELFF. The CDR3 coding sequence is TGCGCCAGCAGCCCCCCGGGACAGGGTTTTGGTGTACTAACCGGGGAGCTGTTTTTT.

The chain has TRBV2 and TRBJ1-1, with D maybe TRBD1 (5 bases). V lost 2 bases and J lost 10, with 17 bases in between. The CDR3 has 14 residues. Germline V CDR1 and CDR2: SNHLY, FYNNEI. The CDR3 here is CASSEQGYLEGAFF. DNA for the CDR3: TGTGCCAGCAGTGAACAGGGCTACCTCGAAGGAGCTTTCTTT. Looking up the rest from reference TRBV2 and TRBJ1-1 gives the full variable domain: EPEVTQTPSHQVTQMGQEVILRCVPISNHLYFYWYRQILGQKVEFLVSFYNNEISEKSEIFDDQFSVERPDGSNFTLKIRSTKLEDSAMYFCASSEQGYLEGAFFGQGTRLTVV.

The CDR3 region is CASSLARGLNEKLFF. The CDR3 DNA sequence: TGTGCCAGCAGCTTAGCGCGGGGCCTTAATGAAAAACTGTTTTTT. The chain has TRBV7-9 and TRBJ1-4; maybe TRBD1 (5 bases). The CDR3 loop spans 15 amino acids. V dropped 0 bases and J dropped 4 bases, with 9 bases sitting between them. Germline CDR1 and CDR2: SEHNR and FQNEAQ (reference sequence). Full variable domain (remainder filled in from reference TRBV7-9 and TRBJ1-4): DTGVSQNPRHKITKRGQNVTFRCDPISEHNRLYWYRQTLGQGPEFLTYFQNEAQLEKSRLLSDRFSAERPKGSFSTLEIQRTEQGDSAMYLCASSLARGLNEKLFFGSGTQLSVL.

This clone was observed a single time. V gene TRBV12-3 or TRBV12-4 combines with J gene TRBJ2-7; unclear D gene. V lost 3 bases and J 3 bases, leaving 9 bases between the germline ends. This CDR3 spans 13 amino acids. Written as DNA, the CDR3 is TGTGCCAGCAGTTTTGGGGTCCGCTACGAGCAGTACTTC. Translated, it gives CASSFGVRYEQYF.

The V and J genes are TRBV14 and TRBJ1-4; no definite D call. Trimming left V 1 base short and J 0 bases short, with 6 bases between. The V gene's germline CDR1 is SGHDN and CDR2 FVKESK. The CDR3 runs 15 residues. As DNA, the CDR3 is TGTGCCAGCAGCCAAGTCCGAGCAACTAATGAAAAACTGTTTTTT. Encoded protein: CASSQVRATNEKLFF. Drawing the rest from reference TRBV14 and TRBJ1-4, the complete variable domain is EAGVTQFPSHSVIEKGQTVTLRCDPISGHDNLYWYRRVMGKEIKFLLHFVKESKQDESGMPNNRFLAERTGGTYSTLKVQPAELEDSGVYFCASSQVRATNEKLFFGSGTQLSVL.

This chain uses TRBV9 with TRBJ1-6, with D possibly being TRBD1 (5 bases). Trimming stripped 4 bases from V and 6 bases from J, with 11 bases between. Germline V gives CDR1 SGDLS, CDR2 YYNGEE. This CDR3 spans 14 amino acids. The CDR3 bases are TGTGCCAGCAGCCGGGACGGAGCTAATTCACCCCTCCACTTT. This sequence encodes CASSRDGANSPLHF. The full variable domain, with the rest looked up from reference TRBV9 and TRBJ1-6, is DSGVTQTPKHLITATGQRVTLRCSPRSGDLSVYWYQQSLDQGLQFLIQYYNGEERAKGNILERFSAQQFPDLHSELNLSSLELGDSALYFCASSRDGANSPLHFGNGTRLTVT.

The CDR3 DNA reads as TGTGCCTGGAGTCCCACCAGGGGGCTTGGATATGGCTACACCTTC. Translating gives CAWSPTRGLGYGYTF. The gene calls are TRBV30 and TRBJ1-2; TRBD1 matches at 8 bases. The germline V gene has CDR1 GTSNPN and CDR2 SVGIG (reference sequence). With V trimmed by 2 bases and J by 5 bases, 10 bases remained unmatched. The CDR3 contains 15 residues.

The gene calls are TRBV6-5 and TRBJ2-7, with a possible D match to TRBD2 (6 bases). Germline CDR1 reads MNHEY; CDR2 reads SVGAGI. The V gene lost 8 bases and the J gene lost 3 bases, with 17 bases spanning the gap. This CDR3 has 14 residues. The CDR3 loop is CASSETDYLYEQYF. The CDR3 region has the DNA TGTGCCAGCTCCGAGACGGACTATCTCTACGAGCAGTACTTC.

The V call is TRBV7-3, the J call TRBJ2-3, with D unresolved. Deletions cut 6 bases from V and 2 bases from J, with 9 bases between. Germline-derived CDR1 and CDR2 are SGHTA and FQGTGA. The CDR3 has 13 residues. CDR3 protein: CASSYAPTDTQYF. As DNA, the CDR3 is TGTGCCAGCAGTTATGCCCCCACAGATACGCAGTATTTT.

DNA for the CDR3: TGTGCCAGCAGTTACCTAGCGGGGGTGGTGGACATTCAGTACTTC. It is translated as CASSYLAGVVDIQYF. V usage is TRBV28 and J usage is TRBJ2-4; 10 bases are a match to TRBD2. V gave up 4 bases and J gave up 8 bases; unmatched junction bases: 8. The length of the CDR3 is 15 residues. Germline assignment: CDR1 MDHEN and CDR2 SYDVKM.